This T cell receptor beta chain was captured in a study of OX40 agonist ivuxolimab in advanced cancers. J lost 3 bases, V lost 7 bases, and 3 bases had no gene match. This CDR3 comprises 13 residues. Germline lookup yields CDR1 LNHDA and CDR2 SQIVND (reference sequence). Here immunoSEQ multiplex PCR was the method, and the copy in TCRdb shows in-frame clones only, minus some. The sample includes tens of thousands of clones, around nine tenths seen only once; the top ten take approximately 13%. The TCR comes from an adult with an advanced solid tumor such as melanoma, head and neck, liver or kidney cancer. The chain links TRBV19 to TRBJ1-5, with 7 positions matching TRBD1. The sample was CD4+ or CD8+ T cells sorted from blood, taken in a trial of the OX40 agonist ivuxolimab. CDR3 DNA sequence: TGTGCCAGTACGGGACAGCTCAATCAGCCCCAGCATTTT. Translation: CASTGQLNQPQHF.